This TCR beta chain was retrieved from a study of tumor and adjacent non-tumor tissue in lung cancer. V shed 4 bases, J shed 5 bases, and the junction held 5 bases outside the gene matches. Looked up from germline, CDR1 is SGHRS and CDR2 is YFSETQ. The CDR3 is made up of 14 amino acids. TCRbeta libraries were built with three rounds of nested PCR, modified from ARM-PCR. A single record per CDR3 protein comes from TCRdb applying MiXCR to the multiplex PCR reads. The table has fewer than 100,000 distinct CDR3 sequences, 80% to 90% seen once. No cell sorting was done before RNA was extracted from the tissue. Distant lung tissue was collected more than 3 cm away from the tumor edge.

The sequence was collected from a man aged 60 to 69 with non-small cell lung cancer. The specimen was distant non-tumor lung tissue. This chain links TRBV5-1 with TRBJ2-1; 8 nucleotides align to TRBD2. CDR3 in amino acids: CASSPGGANNEQFF. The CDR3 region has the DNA TGCGCCAGCAGCCCCGGGGGGGCCAACAATGAGCAGTTCTTC.